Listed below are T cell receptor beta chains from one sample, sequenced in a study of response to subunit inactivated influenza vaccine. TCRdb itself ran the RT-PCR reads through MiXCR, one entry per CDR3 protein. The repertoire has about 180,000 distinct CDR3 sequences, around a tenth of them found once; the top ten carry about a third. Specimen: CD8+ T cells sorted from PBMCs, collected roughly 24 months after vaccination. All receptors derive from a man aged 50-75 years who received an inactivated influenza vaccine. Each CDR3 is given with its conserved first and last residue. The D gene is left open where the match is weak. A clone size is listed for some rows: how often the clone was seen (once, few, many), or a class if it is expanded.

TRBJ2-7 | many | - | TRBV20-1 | TGCAGTGCTAGAGCGGGGGTCTACGAGCAGTACTTC | CSARAGVYEQYF
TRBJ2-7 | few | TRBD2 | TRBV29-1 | TGCAGCGTGGTCGGACTAGCCTACGAGCAGTACTTC | CSVVGLAYEQYF
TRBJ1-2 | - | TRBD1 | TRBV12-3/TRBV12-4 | TGTGCCAGCAGTCCTGCGACAGGGGGAATCTATGGCTACACCTTC | CASSPATGGIYGYTF
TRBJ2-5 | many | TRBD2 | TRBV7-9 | TGTGCCAGCAGCTTAGAGGCGGGGGGGCCGGAGACCCAGTACTTC | CASSLEAGGPETQYF
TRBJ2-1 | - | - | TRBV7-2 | TGTGCCAGCAGTGAGGGACATGAGCAGTTCTTC | CASSEGHEQFF
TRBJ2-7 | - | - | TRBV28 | TGTGCCAGCAGCCTCCCCGGGCAGGAAGGCTACGAGCAGTACTTC | CASSLPGQEGYEQYF
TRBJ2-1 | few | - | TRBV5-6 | TGTGCCAGCAGCTTGACACCCTTGAGTAACAATGAGCAGTTCTTC | CASSLTPLSNNEQFF
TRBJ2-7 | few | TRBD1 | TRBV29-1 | TGCAGCGTTGAAATAGGACAGGGGGCAGGTGAGCAGTACTTC | CSVEIGQGAGEQYF
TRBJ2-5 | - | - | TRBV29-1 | TGCAGCGTTGAAGGGGCAGGAGACTTCCAAGAGACCCAGTACTTC | CSVEGAGDFQETQYF
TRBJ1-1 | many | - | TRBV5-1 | TGCGCCAGCAGCTTGGCCGCTGGACCTGAAGCTTTCTTT | CASSLAAGPEAFF
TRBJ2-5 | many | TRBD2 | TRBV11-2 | TGTGCCAGCAGCTTTTGGACTAGCGGGAGGGCCCTGAATGAAGAGACCCAGTACTTC | CASSFWTSGRALNEETQYF
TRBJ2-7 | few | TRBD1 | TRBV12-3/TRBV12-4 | TGTGCCAGCAGAGCCGGGACAGGGAGAGAGCAGTACTTC | CASRAGTGREQYF
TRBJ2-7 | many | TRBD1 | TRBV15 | TGTGCCACCAGCACAGGACAGGGGGCACGGGAGCAGTACTTC | CATSTGQGAREQYF
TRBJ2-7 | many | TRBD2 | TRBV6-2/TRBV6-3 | TGTGCCAGCAGTCCCGGACTAGACTACGAGCAGTACTTC | CASSPGLDYEQYF
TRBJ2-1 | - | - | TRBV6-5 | TGTGCCAGCAGTTACTCGGTGAGATTCAATGAGCAGTTCTTC | CASSYSVRFNEQFF
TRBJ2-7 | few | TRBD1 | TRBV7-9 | TGTGCCAGCAGCCCGAGGACAGGGAATTTGTACGAGCAGTACTTC | CASSPRTGNLYEQYF
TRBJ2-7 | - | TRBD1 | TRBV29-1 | TGCAGCGCCTGGACAGGGACGAACTACGAGCAGTACTTC | CSAWTGTNYEQYF
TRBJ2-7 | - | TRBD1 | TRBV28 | TGTGCCAGCAGTGACGAAACGACAGGGGAGTTCTTC | CASSDETTGEFF
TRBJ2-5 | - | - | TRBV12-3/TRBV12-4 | TGTGCCAGCATGGAGGGGGGGATCCGGGGGACCCAGTACTTC | CASMEGGIRGTQYF
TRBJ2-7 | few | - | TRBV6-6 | TGTGCCAGCAGTTACCTTTGGGGGAACGAGCAGTACTTC | CASSYLWGNEQYF
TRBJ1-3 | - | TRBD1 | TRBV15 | TGTGCCACCAGTCCCCAGGGGGCTGTAAACACCATATATTTT | CATSPQGAVNTIYF
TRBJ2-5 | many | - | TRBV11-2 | TGTGCCAGCAGCTTAAATCGGGAGACCCAGTACTTC | CASSLNRETQYF
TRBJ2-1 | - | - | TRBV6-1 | TGTGCCAGCAGTGAAAGCCCCGGGACGACCGCCGAGCAGTTCTTC | CASSESPGTTAEQFF